This T cell receptor beta chain was sequenced during a study of blood T cells in healthy people across ages. Using a J-beta primer mix together with a sample-barcoded 5' primer, a second PCR was run for roughly 6 to 12 cycles. TCRdb ran MiXCR on the 5' RACE reads and lists one entry per CDR3 protein. The sample has some 1.7 million distinct CDR3 sequences, about 30% seen once. Researchers report isolating at least 6 million PBMCs per sample. J gave up 1 base and V 7 bases, and 4 bases lay outside the gene matches. CDR3 size: 15 residues. Germline V gene data show CDR1 as MNHNY and CDR2 as SVGAGI (reference sequence).

Sequences were obtained from blood. The origin of this receptor is a woman between 25 and 40 years old in good health. The chain combines TRBV6-6 with TRBJ2-3; TRBD1 matches at 11 bases. The CDR3 coding sequence is TGTGCCAGCAACGGACAGGGGGCCCGCACAGATACGCAGTATTTT. Protein: CASNGQGARTDTQYF.